These T cell receptor beta chains were read from a single sample in a study of cytotoxic CD8 clonotypes in ibrutinib-treated CLL. Assay used: immunoSEQ multiplex PCR; TCRdb lists only in-frame clones, some missing. The top ten clones hold roughly 10% of a sample with hundreds of thousands of clones, more than 75% of them seen once. The sequenced sample was PBMCs, obtained after 12 months of ibrutinib treatment. The receptors come from a human donor with chronic lymphocytic leukemia. Both conserved end residues are part of each CDR3. The order of the fields is CDR3 protein, CDR3 DNA, V gene, clone size, J gene, D gene. The D gene is left open where the match is weak. Size values are once, few and many counts, or a class for expanded clones, and some rows have none.

CDR3 protein: CASSCQGLRGNQPQHF
CDR3 DNA: TGTGCCAGCAGTTGTCAGGGTCTGAGAGGCAATCAGCCCCAGCATTTT
V gene: TRBV6-4
clone size: NA
J gene: TRBJ1-5
D gene: NA

CDR3 protein: CASSSVISMNTEAFF
CDR3 DNA: TGTGCCAGCAGCTCCGTGATCAGCATGAACACTGAAGCTTTCTTT
V gene: TRBV7-9
clone size: NA
J gene: TRBJ1-1
D gene: NA

CDR3 protein: CASSFGLAGLGNEQFF
CDR3 DNA: TGTGCCAGCAGTTTCGGACTAGCGGGACTAGGCAATGAGCAGTTCTTC
V gene: TRBV6-5
clone size: NA
J gene: TRBJ2-1
D gene: TRBD2

CDR3 protein: CASSYTLAENSHEQFF
CDR3 DNA: TGTGCCAGCAGTTACACACTAGCGGAAAACTCCCATGAGCAGTTCTTC
V gene: TRBV6-6
clone size: NA
J gene: TRBJ2-1
D gene: TRBD2

CDR3 protein: CASSYRWSPGTEAFF
CDR3 DNA: TGTGCCAGCAGTTACCGCTGGAGTCCGGGTACGGAAGCTTTCTTT
V gene: TRBV6-5
clone size: NA
J gene: TRBJ1-1
D gene: NA

CDR3 protein: CASSFLANTDTQYF
CDR3 DNA: TGTGCCAGCAGCTTCTTGGCGAACACAGATACGCAGTATTTT
V gene: TRBV7-9
clone size: NA
J gene: TRBJ2-3
D gene: NA

CDR3 protein: CASSLVVTGALPYEQYF
CDR3 DNA: TGTGCCAGCAGCTTGGTGGTGACAGGGGCTCTCCCCTACGAGCAGTACTTC
V gene: TRBV5-4
clone size: NA
J gene: TRBJ2-7
D gene: TRBD1

CDR3 protein: CASSNGGAGAVNTQYF
CDR3 DNA: TGTGCCAGCAGCAACGGTGGGGCGGGGGCCGTGAATACGCAGTATTTT
V gene: TRBV4-2
clone size: NA
J gene: TRBJ2-3
D gene: NA

CDR3 protein: CASSLRTGMNTEAFF
CDR3 DNA: TGTGCCAGCAGCCTCCGGACAGGGATGAACACTGAAGCTTTCTTT
V gene: TRBV9
clone size: NA
J gene: TRBJ1-1
D gene: TRBD1

CDR3 protein: CASSQPSLAGGGETQYF
CDR3 DNA: TGTGCCAGCAGCCAACCCTCACTAGCGGGAGGGGGGGAGACCCAGTACTTC
V gene: TRBV4-2
clone size: NA
J gene: TRBJ2-5
D gene: TRBD2

CDR3 protein: CASSEGGTDTQYF
CDR3 DNA: TGTGCTAGCAGCGAGGGGGGCACAGATACGCAGTATTTT
V gene: TRBV7-7
clone size: NA
J gene: TRBJ2-3
D gene: NA

CDR3 protein: CASSLGQGGDTQYF
CDR3 DNA: TGTGCCAGCAGTTTAGGACAGGGAGGAGATACGCAGTATTTT
V gene: TRBV27
clone size: NA
J gene: TRBJ2-3
D gene: TRBD1

CDR3 protein: CANRAVSYEQYF
CDR3 DNA: TGTGCCAACCGGGCAGTCTCCTACGAGCAGTACTTC
V gene: TRBV19
clone size: NA
J gene: TRBJ2-7
D gene: NA

CDR3 protein: CSVVGQASGIKYNEQFF
CDR3 DNA: TGCAGCGTTGTTGGTCAGGCTAGCGGGATAAAGTACAATGAGCAGTTCTTC
V gene: TRBV29-1
clone size: NA
J gene: TRBJ2-1
D gene: TRBD2

CDR3 protein: CASSSGGTTDTQYF
CDR3 DNA: TGTGCCAGCAGTTCCGGGGGTACCACAGATACGCAGTATTTT
V gene: TRBV28
clone size: NA
J gene: TRBJ2-3
D gene: NA

CDR3 protein: CASSRRGQGEREKLFF
CDR3 DNA: TGTGCCAGCAGCCGGCGGGGACAGGGTGAGCGAGAAAAACTGTTTTTT
V gene: TRBV7-9
clone size: NA
J gene: TRBJ1-4
D gene: TRBD1

CDR3 protein: CASSARAAVPLGAFF
CDR3 DNA: TGTGCCAGCAGTGCGCGGGCAGCCGTCCCCCTTGGGGCTTTCTTT
V gene: TRBV25-1
clone size: NA
J gene: TRBJ1-1
D gene: NA

CDR3 protein: CASTTGGGTHNNEQFF
CDR3 DNA: TGTGCCAGCACTACGGGCGGGGGGACCCATAACAATGAGCAGTTCTTC
V gene: TRBV5-6
clone size: NA
J gene: TRBJ2-1
D gene: TRBD2

CDR3 protein: CASSHGTVSFVSYGYTF
CDR3 DNA: TGCGCCAGCAGCCATGGGACAGTTTCCTTTGTTTCTTATGGCTACACCTTC
V gene: TRBV4-1
clone size: NA
J gene: TRBJ1-2
D gene: TRBD1

CDR3 protein: CASSFQGWGLPYEQYF
CDR3 DNA: TGTGCCAGCAGCTTCCAGGGGTGGGGGCTTCCCTACGAGCAGTACTTC
V gene: TRBV5-4
clone size: once
J gene: TRBJ2-7
D gene: NA

CDR3 protein: CASSGHRDRGLNTEAFF
CDR3 DNA: TGTGCCAGCAGCGGACACCGGGACAGGGGATTGAACACTGAAGCTTTCTTT
V gene: TRBV9
clone size: NA
J gene: TRBJ1-1
D gene: TRBD1

CDR3 protein: CASSSPAGVNTEAFF
CDR3 DNA: TGTGCCAGCAGCTCCCCGGCGGGGGTGAACACTGAAGCTTTCTTT
V gene: TRBV7-9
clone size: NA
J gene: TRBJ1-1
D gene: NA

CDR3 protein: CASSYSGQGNEKLFF
CDR3 DNA: TGTGCCAGCAGTTACTCGGGACAGGGGAATGAAAAACTGTTTTTT
V gene: TRBV6-5
clone size: NA
J gene: TRBJ1-4
D gene: TRBD1

CDR3 protein: CASSPGTGPGANEQYF
CDR3 DNA: TGTGCCAGCAGTCCTGGGACGGGACCTGGGGCGAACGAGCAGTACTTC
V gene: TRBV27
clone size: NA
J gene: TRBJ2-7
D gene: NA

CDR3 protein: CASSERERNEQFF
CDR3 DNA: TGTGCCAGCAGTGAGCGGGAGAGGAATGAGCAGTTCTTC
V gene: TRBV6-4
clone size: NA
J gene: TRBJ2-1
D gene: TRBD2

CDR3 protein: CASSSLEGRTVTQYF
CDR3 DNA: TGTGCCAGCAGTTCCCTCGAGGGGCGGACTGTTACGCAGTATTTT
V gene: TRBV6-5
clone size: NA
J gene: TRBJ2-3
D gene: NA

CDR3 protein: CASSIRGPYGYTF
CDR3 DNA: TGTGCCAGCAGTATCAGGGGTCCCTATGGCTACACCTTC
V gene: TRBV6-1
clone size: once
J gene: TRBJ1-2
D gene: NA

CDR3 protein: CASSPRTGEAFF
CDR3 DNA: TGTGCCAGCAGCCCTCGAACAGGGGAAGCTTTCTTT
V gene: TRBV9
clone size: NA
J gene: TRBJ1-1
D gene: NA

CDR3 protein: CASSQDRVADLSLDTQYF
CDR3 DNA: TGCGCCAGCAGCCAAGATCGGGTTGCGGACTTGAGCCTCGATACGCAGTATTTT
V gene: TRBV4-1
clone size: NA
J gene: TRBJ2-3
D gene: NA

CDR3 protein: CASSPPGDRKNTEAFF
CDR3 DNA: TGTGCCAGCAGCCCCCCCGGGGACAGAAAGAACACTGAAGCTTTCTTT
V gene: TRBV5-4
clone size: NA
J gene: TRBJ1-1
D gene: TRBD1

CDR3 protein: CASSPPTGVNYGYTF
CDR3 DNA: TGTGCCAGCTCACCACCGACAGGGGTGAACTATGGCTACACCTTC
V gene: TRBV18
clone size: NA
J gene: TRBJ1-2
D gene: TRBD1

CDR3 protein: CASSRDSGNTIYF
CDR3 DNA: TGTGCCAGCAGCAGGGATTCTGGAAACACCATATATTTT
V gene: TRBV5-4
clone size: NA
J gene: TRBJ1-3
D gene: NA

CDR3 protein: CASSVQGRQETQYF
CDR3 DNA: TGCGCCAGCAGCGTACAGGGGAGGCAAGAGACCCAGTACTTC
V gene: TRBV5-1
clone size: NA
J gene: TRBJ2-5
D gene: NA

CDR3 protein: CASSWESMGAAYGYTF
CDR3 DNA: TGCGCCAGCAGCTGGGAATCCATGGGGGCTGCCTATGGCTACACCTTC
V gene: TRBV5-1
clone size: NA
J gene: TRBJ1-2
D gene: NA